The 30 T cell receptor beta chains in this list originate from one sample, sequenced in a study of cytomegalovirus exposure and HLA in healthy donors. 13 Jbeta primers and 60 Vbeta primers were used for the PCR. Clones were read by immunoSEQ multiplex PCR, and TCRdb kept only the in-frame ones, dropping some. The data show 150,000 to 200,000 clones, around 81% seen once. Sequencing was performed on PBMCs. Receptors were obtained from a woman in her twenties or thirties in good health and CMV-seronegative.

The chain links TRBV7-8 to TRBJ2-1, with 9 bases fitting TRBD2. V lost 1 base and J lost 0; bases outside the gene matches: 13. Germline V gives CDR1 SGHVS, CDR2 FQNEAQ. The CDR3 has 20 residues. The CDR3 DNA sequence: TGTGCCAGCAGCTTAGAGGCGGGGGTGCGGGGGGGAAGCTCCTACAATGAGCAGTTCTTC. Protein sequence: CASSLEAGVRGGSSYNEQFF.

The sample holds a few counts of this clone. The chain recombines TRBV10-3 with TRBJ2-7; 7 positions agree with TRBD1. V dropped 6 bases and J dropped 0; count of bases not matched to a gene: 11. The CDR3 has 16 amino acids. Per germline, CDR1 ENHRY and CDR2 SYGVKD. The chain's CDR3 is CAISLSVGTDSYEQYF. The CDR3 DNA is TGTGCCATCAGCCTCTCCGTGGGGACAGACTCCTACGAGCAGTACTTC.

The chain uses TRBV6-6 and TRBJ1-2; D is unresolved. This CDR3 is built from 16 residues. The V gene lost 4 bases and the J gene lost 4 bases, with 19 bases spanning the gap. Germline V CDR1 and CDR2: MNHNY, SVGAGI (reference sequence). CDR3: CASSLSERGDGYGYTF. The CDR3, as DNA: TGTGCCAGCAGTTTATCCGAGCGGGGAGATGGCTATGGCTACACCTTC.

V and J are TRBV7-9 and TRBJ2-1; tentative D call: TRBD1 (7 bases). The germline V and J ends were trimmed by 5 bases and 0 bases, with 17 bases remaining between them. Germline CDR1 and CDR2: SEHNR and FQNEAQ (reference sequence). CDR3 length: 17 residues. Here the CDR3 reads CASSPQAGTASYNEQFF. The DNA of the CDR3 is TGTGCCAGCAGCCCCCAGGCGGGGACAGCCTCCTACAATGAGCAGTTCTTC. Together with reference TRBV7-9 and TRBJ2-1, the CDR3 gives the full variable domain: DTGVSQNPRHKITKRGQNVTFRCDPISEHNRLYWYRQTLGQGPEFLTYFQNEAQLEKSRLLSDRFSAERPKGSFSTLEIQRTEQGDSAMYLCASSPQAGTASYNEQFFGPGTRLTVL.

The CDR3 DNA follows: TGTGCCAGCAGCTCCCTCGGGACAGGGCTGAATACGCAGTATTTT. Translation: CASSSLGTGLNTQYF. The chain carries TRBV5-4 and TRBJ2-3; 9 bases map to TRBD1. Looked up from germline, CDR1 is SGHNT and CDR2 is YYREEE (reference sequence). CDR3 size: 15 residues. Unmatched junction bases numbered 9, after V lost 3 bases and J lost 7 bases. Filled out from reference TRBV5-4 and TRBJ2-3, the complete variable domain reads ETGVTQSPTHLIKTRGQQVTLRCSSQSGHNTVSWYQQALGQGPQFIFQYYREEENGRGNFPPRFSGLQFPNYSSELNVNALELDDSALYLCASSSLGTGLNTQYFGPGTRLTVL.

A word on this clone: The missing conserved phenylalanine or tryptophan at the end of this CDR3 makes a read error likely. Here the CDR3 reads CASSFGGLYGYTL. The CDR3 DNA is TGTGCCAGCAGTTTCGGGGGGCTCTATGGCTACACCCTC. The chain links TRBV27 to TRBJ1-2; tentatively, D is TRBD1 (6 bases). The ends were cut back, 3 bases at V and 4 bases at J, with 9 bases in the middle. Germline V gives CDR1 MNHEY, CDR2 SMNVEV (reference sequence). The CDR3 loop spans 13 amino acids.

The chain joins TRBV5-1 to TRBJ2-7; 7 bases align to TRBD1. The CDR3 is made up of 13 amino acids. Trimming removed 4 bases from V and 2 bases from J; junction bases left unmatched: 3. Germline V gives CDR1 SGHRS, CDR2 YFSETQ. For the CDR3, the DNA is TGCGCCAGCAGCCCTCAGGGGGCCTACGAGCAGTACTTC. Translating it yields CASSPQGAYEQYF.

Of note for this clone: The same CDR3 arises from other DNA sequences in this sample as well. The rearrangement uses TRBV28 and TRBJ2-7, with 8 bases matching TRBD1. V shed 5 bases and J 5 bases; nucleotides not matched to a gene: 2. The CDR3 length is 12 residues. Germline V lookup: CDR1 MDHEN, CDR2 SYDVKM. DNA for the CDR3: TGTGCCAGCAGTCCGGACAGGGACGAGCAGTACTTC. Residues: CASSPDRDEQYF. Combining the CDR3 with reference TRBV28 and TRBJ2-7 gives the whole variable domain DVKVTQSSRYLVKRTGEKVFLECVQDMDHENMFWYRQDPGLGLRLIYFSYDVKMKEKGDIPEGYSVSREKKERFSLILESASTNQTSMYLCASSPDRDEQYFGPGTRLTVT.

The J gene is TRBJ1-5, the V gene TRBV6-5, with 7 bases aligning to TRBD1. Looked up from germline, CDR1 is MNHEY and CDR2 is SVGAGI. The V gene end was trimmed by 7 bases and the J gene end by 5 bases; junction bases not matched to a gene: 8. This CDR3 region has 14 residues. In nucleotides, the CDR3 is TGTGCCAGCACTATGAGGACAGGTGATCAGCCCCAGCATTTT. This encodes CASTMRTGDQPQHF.

The J gene is TRBJ2-1, the V gene TRBV21-1; the D call TRBD1 from the table was never checked on the DNA. TRBV21-1 corresponds to a pseudogene. This CDR3 contains 16 residues. In DNA, the CDR3 is TGTGCCAGCAGCAAAGAGAGGGGGCGGGAATACAATGAGCAGTTCTTC. Protein: CASSKERGREYNEQFF.

This chain joins TRBV28 and TRBJ1-1; maybe TRBD1 (5 bases). CDR1 is MDHEN and CDR2 is SYDVKM in the germline V gene. CDR3 length: 13 residues. V lost 3 bases and J lost 3, with 8 bases in between. This chain's CDR3 is CASSFGGDTEAFF. CDR3 in DNA: TGTGCCAGCAGTTTCGGGGGGGACACTGAAGCTTTCTTT.

The chain combines TRBV29-1 with TRBJ2-1; 12 bases agree with TRBD2. Unmatched junction bases numbered 4, after V lost 2 bases and J lost 8 bases. This CDR3 comprises 14 residues. Germline CDR1 and CDR2: SQVTM and ANQGSEA. Written as DNA, the CDR3 is TGCAGCGTTGAAAGGACTAGCGGGAAGGATGAGCAGTTCTTC. Translating it yields CSVERTSGKDEQFF.

The V gene is TRBV29-1, the J gene TRBJ2-5, with 11 bases matching TRBD2. This CDR3 spans 16 amino acids. V trimming: 0 bases; J trimming: 7 bases; junction bases outside the gene matches: 10. The germline V gene has CDR1 SQVTM and CDR2 ANQGSEA. The CDR3 region has the DNA TGCAGCGTTGAAGAAGGCCTAGCGGGAGGTCGAGGGACCCAGTACTTC. This translates into CSVEEGLAGGRGTQYF.

This clone appeared a few times. This sequence joins TRBV27 and TRBJ2-7; TRBD2 matches 7 bases. The CDR3 runs 16 residues. Looked up from germline, CDR1 is MNHEY and CDR2 is SMNVEV (reference sequence). V shed 2 bases, J shed 0 bases, and the junction held 7 bases outside the gene matches. The CDR3 reads CASSLAAGALSYEQYF. The DNA for the CDR3 is TGTGCCAGCAGTTTAGCGGCGGGAGCACTCTCCTACGAGCAGTACTTC.

The V and J genes are TRBV6-6 and TRBJ1-1; TRBD1 might be the D (5 bases). The CDR3 sequence is 15 residues long. V lost 0 bases to trimming and J lost 0 bases, with 8 bases between them. Germline V gene lookup returns CDR1 MNHNY and CDR2 SVGAGI (reference sequence). CDR3 amino acids: CASSYSTVMNTEAFF. The CDR3 DNA is TGTGCCAGCAGTTACTCGACAGTCATGAACACTGAAGCTTTCTTT.

This clone was detected once. The chain carries TRBV7-2 and TRBJ2-7, with a weak D call TRBD2 (6 bases). Trimming removed 5 bases at V and 6 bases at J, with 14 bases between. The CDR3 contains 13 residues. The germline V gene encodes CDR1 SGHTA and CDR2 FQGNSA. The CDR3 reads CASSPTSLGEQYF. In DNA, the CDR3 is TGTGCCAGCAGCCCTACTAGCTTGGGCGAGCAGTACTTC.

The genes are TRBV7-6 and TRBJ2-2; D is unresolved. The CDR3 has 16 residues. Trimming stripped 4 bases from V and 7 bases from J, with 19 bases between. In germline, CDR1 is SGHVS, CDR2 FNYEAQ. For the CDR3, the DNA is TGTGCCAGCAGCTCTCCCCTGGGTCGTACGGGCGGGGAGCTGTTTTTT. Its protein product is CASSSPLGRTGGELFF.

The chain uses TRBV29-1 and TRBJ2-3, with 8 bases matching TRBD2. J lost 2 bases, V lost 3 bases, and 10 bases had no gene match. This CDR3 comprises 16 residues. Per germline, CDR1 SQVTM and CDR2 ANQGSEA. As DNA, the CDR3 is TGCAGCGTTGACGGACAGCGGGAGCCAAACACAGATACGCAGTATTTT. Translated, it gives CSVDGQREPNTDTQYF.

The rearrangement joins TRBV9 to TRBJ2-1; 10 bases are a match to TRBD1. V was clipped by 4 bases and J by 4 bases; unmatched bases: 11. The CDR3 length is 17 residues. Germline loops: CDR1 SGDLS, CDR2 YYNGEE. The CDR3 coding sequence is TGTGCCAGCAGCCACACCCCGGGACAGGGGACGTACAATGAGCAGTTCTTC. Amino acid sequence: CASSHTPGQGTYNEQFF. The variable domain in full, with the rest retrieved from reference TRBV9 and TRBJ2-1, is DSGVTQTPKHLITATGQRVTLRCSPRSGDLSVYWYQQSLDQGLQFLIQYYNGEERAKGNILERFSAQQFPDLHSELNLSSLELGDSALYFCASSHTPGQGTYNEQFFGPGTRLTVL.

The chain has TRBV21-1 and TRBJ2-6; TRBD1 reflects the table's D call only, with no check against the DNA. TRBV21-1 is marked as a pseudogene. This CDR3 comprises 17 residues. DNA for the CDR3: TGTGCCAGCAGAACTCGGGACAGGGGGGCTGGGGCCAACGTCCTGACTTTC. Its translation is CASRTRDRGAGANVLTF.

The chain employs TRBV28 and TRBJ1-2, with unresolved D. The CDR3 extends over 12 amino acids. V lost 3 bases to trimming and J lost 5 bases, with 7 bases between them. The V gene's germline CDR1 is MDHEN and CDR2 SYDVKM. Here the CDR3 DNA reads TGTGCCAGCAGTTTTAGAAAGTATGGCTACACCTTC. Its protein is CASSFRKYGYTF.

This chain joins TRBV28 and TRBJ1-5, with a weak D call TRBD1 (5 bases). The germline CDR1 and CDR2 sequences are MDHEN and SYDVKM. This CDR3 comprises 18 residues. With 4 bases removed from V and 6 bases from J, the gap between germline ends came to 25 bases. CDR3 loop: CASSWPKRDFSLGQPQHF. Here the CDR3 DNA reads TGTGCCAGCAGTTGGCCCAAACGGGACTTCTCCTTAGGTCAGCCCCAGCATTTT.

The chain links TRBV6-7 to TRBJ2-5; 7 bases match TRBD1. TRBV6-7 is annotated as an ORF whose role is uncertain. The CDR3 length is 15 residues. Losses at the gene ends were 2 bases for V and 2 bases for J; bases not matched to a gene: 5. The CDR3: CASSYAPDRQETQYF. CDR3 bases: TGTGCCAGCAGTTACGCCCCGGACAGGCAAGAGACCCAGTACTTC.

This clone was recorded only once. The chain employs TRBV6-1 and TRBJ2-7, with 7 bases fitting TRBD1. Germline V gene lookup returns CDR1 MNHNS and CDR2 SASEGT. This CDR3 has 13 amino acids. J gave up 7 bases and V 4 bases, and 7 bases lay outside the gene matches. CDR3 DNA: TGTGCCAGCAGTGTGACAGGGCCCCTGGAGCAGTACTTC. It codes for CASSVTGPLEQYF.

This clone appeared a single time. V and J are TRBV27 and TRBJ2-7; perhaps TRBD2 as D (6 bases). The CDR3 has 15 residues. Per the germline V gene, CDR1 is MNHEY and CDR2 is SMNVEV (reference sequence). V dropped 4 bases and J dropped 0 bases, with 13 bases sitting between them. In DNA form, the CDR3 reads TGTGCCAGCAGTTCTCCCATAGCGGACTCCTACGAGCAGTACTTC. Encoded protein: CASSSPIADSYEQYF.

The chain carries TRBV9 and TRBJ2-3, with a tentative D call TRBD2 (7 bases). Germline V CDR1 and CDR2: SGDLS, YYNGEE. Trimming cost V 0 bases and J 4 bases, with 18 bases left between them. The CDR3 loop spans 17 amino acids. The CDR3 here is CASSVGEGGGFSDTQYF. The CDR3 DNA reads TGTGCCAGCAGCGTAGGGGAGGGGGGGGGCTTTTCAGATACGCAGTATTTT.

The gene calls are TRBV5-1 and TRBJ1-2, with a weak D call TRBD1 (5 bases). This CDR3 spans 14 amino acids. CDR1 and CDR2 (germline): SGHRS, YFSETQ. V dropped 0 bases and J dropped 6 bases, with 12 bases sitting between them. The CDR3 protein is CASSLDGGSDGYTF. The CDR3 DNA reads TGCGCCAGCAGCTTGGACGGGGGATCGGATGGCTACACCTTC.

V usage is TRBV7-2 and J usage is TRBJ1-3; TRBD1 aligns across 8 bases. V was clipped by 5 bases and J by 3 bases; unmatched bases: 9. This CDR3 has 16 amino acids. The germline CDR1 and CDR2 sequences are SGHTA and FQGNSA. The CDR3 DNA is TGTGCCAGCAGCCAACGTGCGACAGGGGTTGGAAACACCATATATTTT. This sequence encodes CASSQRATGVGNTIYF.

This clone was detected a few times. This chain connects TRBV4-2 to TRBJ2-3; 9 nucleotides match TRBD2. Germline-derived CDR1 and CDR2 are LGHNA and YNFKEQ. The CDR3 sequence is 16 residues long. The ends lost 1 base at V and 1 base at J; junction bases unmatched: 3. This CDR3 is CASSQALAGGTDTQYF. CDR3 coding DNA: TGTGCCAGCAGCCAAGCTTTAGCGGGAGGCACAGATACGCAGTATTTT.

This chain joins TRBV11-1 and TRBJ2-6; TRBD1 aligns across 8 bases. CDR1 and CDR2 (germline): SGHAT, FQDESV (reference sequence). This CDR3 has 17 amino acids. Trimming took 3 bases from V and 2 from J; bases not matched to a gene: 6. The CDR3 loop is CASSFNTGGTGANVLTF. CDR3 DNA sequence: TGTGCCAGCAGCTTTAACACAGGGGGTACTGGGGCCAACGTCCTGACTTTC.